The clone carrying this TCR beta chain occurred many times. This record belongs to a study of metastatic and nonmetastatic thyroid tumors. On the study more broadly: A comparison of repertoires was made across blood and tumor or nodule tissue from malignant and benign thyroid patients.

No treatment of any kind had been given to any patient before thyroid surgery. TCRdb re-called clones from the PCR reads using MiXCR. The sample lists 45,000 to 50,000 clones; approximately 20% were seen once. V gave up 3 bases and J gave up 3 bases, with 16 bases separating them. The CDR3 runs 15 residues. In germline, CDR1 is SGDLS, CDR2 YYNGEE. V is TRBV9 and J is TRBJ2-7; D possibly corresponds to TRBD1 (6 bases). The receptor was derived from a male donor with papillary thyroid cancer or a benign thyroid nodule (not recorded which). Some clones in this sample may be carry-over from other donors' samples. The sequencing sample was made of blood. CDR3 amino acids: CASSAQSGQNYEQYF. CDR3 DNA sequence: TGTGCCAGCAGCGCCCAGTCTGGACAGAACTACGAGCAGTACTTC.